Below are 25 T cell receptor beta chains sequenced from a single sample in a study of OX40 agonist ivuxolimab in advanced cancers. Sequencing used immunoSEQ multiplex PCR; TCRdb keeps in-frame clones, though not all of them. The sample includes tens of thousands of clones, 84% of them seen just once. This specimen was CD4+ or CD8+ T cells sorted from blood, taken in a trial of the OX40 agonist ivuxolimab. The origin of the receptors is an adult with an advanced solid tumor such as melanoma, head and neck, liver or kidney cancer.

The chain is built from TRBV7-9 and TRBJ2-7, with 8 bases matching TRBD1. Germline V lookup: CDR1 SEHNR, CDR2 FQNEAQ (reference sequence). CDR3 length equals 15 residues. V lost 5 bases and J lost 5; bases outside the gene matches: 11. The CDR3 region is CASSPNRGWLDEQYF. In DNA form, the CDR3 reads TGTGCCAGCAGCCCAAACAGGGGGTGGCTGGACGAGCAGTACTTC.

This clone was detected once. The CDR3 nucleotides are TGTGCCAGCAGCAAAAACCCGGGACAGGGAATTAGGGGCTACACCTTC. This codes for CASSKNPGQGIRGYTF. The chain employs TRBV11-3 and TRBJ1-2; the match to TRBD1 covers 9 bases. Looked up from germline, CDR1 is SGHNT and CDR2 is YENEEA. The J segment lost 8 bases and the V segment lost 5 bases, leaving 15 bases of the junction unmatched. The CDR3 extends over 16 amino acids.

This chain uses TRBV19 with TRBJ2-4; 8 nucleotides agree with TRBD1. Germline CDR1 LNHDA, CDR2 SQIVND (reference sequence). V gave up 6 bases and J gave up 1 base; unmatched junction bases: 2. This CDR3 is 14 amino acids long. The CDR3 region is CASSRDRAKNIQYF. CDR3 sequence (DNA): TGTGCCAGTAGCCGGGACAGGGCCAAAAACATTCAGTACTTC.

The rearrangement uses TRBV5-8 and TRBJ1-2; 7 positions agree with TRBD1. In germline, CDR1 is SGHTS, CDR2 YDEGEE. Germline trimming cut 4 bases from V and 4 bases from J; bases unmatched to any gene: 10. This CDR3 has 15 residues. CDR3 sequence (DNA): TGTGCCAGCAGCGTCCGGGACAGTACATCCTATGGCTACACCTTC. Translating gives CASSVRDSTSYGYTF.

This clone was counted between two and nine times. The chain combines TRBV7-2 with TRBJ1-2; 9 bases line up with TRBD1. Looked up from germline, CDR1 is SGHTA and CDR2 is FQGNSA. The CDR3 covers 15 residues. Trimming at V came to 4 bases and at J to 1 base, leaving 4 bases not matched to a gene. The DNA of the CDR3 is TGTGCCAGCAGCTCCCGACAGGGGGATAACTATGGCTACACCTTC. Translating it yields CASSSRQGDNYGYTF.

The chain links TRBV2 to TRBJ1-2; D unresolved. CDR3 length: 20 residues. Trimming pared 0 bases from V and 6 bases from J, leaving 29 bases between. Germline V CDR1 and CDR2: SNHLY, FYNNEI. CDR3 coding DNA: TGTGCCAGCAGTGAAGCGCTTAGGGCAGCTTCCCTATCTGATTTAAATGGCTACACCTTC. This gives the protein CASSEALRAASLSDLNGYTF.

The gene calls are TRBV11-1 and TRBJ2-1; D is perhaps TRBD1 (6 bases). With 3 bases removed from V and 4 bases from J, the gap between germline ends came to 16 bases. This CDR3 spans 16 amino acids. CDR1 is SGHAT and CDR2 is FQDESV in the germline V gene (reference sequence). DNA of the CDR3: TGTGCCAGCAGCTTCTACGGGACACTGATTTACAATGAGCAGTTCTTC. Its protein is CASSFYGTLIYNEQFF.

Points on this clone: This specimen includes other DNA sequences encoding the same CDR3. The chain combines TRBV19 with TRBJ2-5; tentative D call: TRBD1 (6 bases). In germline, CDR1 is LNHDA, CDR2 SQIVND (reference sequence). The CDR3 consists of 12 residues. The ends were cut back, 6 bases at V and 2 bases at J, with 7 bases in the middle. The CDR3 loop reads CASSRGQETQYF. CDR3 DNA sequence: TGTGCCAGTAGCAGGGGTCAAGAGACCCAGTACTTC.

The chain carries TRBV6-5 and TRBJ1-2; possibly TRBD1 for D (5 bases). Trimming left V 2 bases short and J 4 bases short, with 11 bases between. The germline gives CDR1 MNHEY, CDR2 SVGAGI. The CDR3 extends over 14 amino acids. The CDR3 DNA reads as TGTGCCAGCAGTTACACCGGGGCAGGCTATGGCTACACCTTC. This gives the protein CASSYTGAGYGYTF.

V usage is TRBV11-2 and J usage is TRBJ1-3; 7 nucleotides align to TRBD1. This CDR3 is 15 amino acids long. Germline CDR1 is SGHAT and CDR2 is FQNNGV. Trimming removed 6 bases from V and 0 bases from J; junction bases left unmatched: 5. The CDR3 DNA sequence: TGTGCCAGCAGACGACAGGGCCACTCTGGAAACACCATATATTTT. This sequence encodes CASRRQGHSGNTIYF.

The chain carries TRBV5-1 and TRBJ2-7; possible D gene TRBD1, 5 bases. The CDR3 loop spans 13 amino acids. V gave up 4 bases and J gave up 2 bases, with 10 bases separating them. Germline V gene lookup returns CDR1 SGHRS and CDR2 YFSETQ. CDR3 coding DNA: TGCGCCAGCAGCGAAACAGGAGCCTACGAGCAGTACTTC. It specifies CASSETGAYEQYF.

The V call is TRBV7-9, the J call TRBJ2-3, with D perhaps TRBD1 or TRBD2 (6 bases each). There are 16 residues in the CDR3. Trimming removed 0 bases at V and 3 bases at J, with 13 bases between. Germline V CDR1 and CDR2: SEHNR, FQNEAQ (reference sequence). The CDR3 nucleotides read TGTGCCAGCAGCTTAGCCAGGGGAGGCGTTACAGATACGCAGTATTTT. Its translation is CASSLARGGVTDTQYF.

The V gene is TRBV2, the J gene TRBJ1-2, with TRBD1 identical over 8 bases. The CDR3 extends over 14 amino acids. J lost 4 bases, V lost 6 bases, and 7 bases had no gene match. From germline, CDR1 is SNHLY and CDR2 FYNNEI. The CDR3: CASSGQGGAYGYTF. DNA of the CDR3: TGTGCCAGCAGCGGACAGGGAGGAGCCTATGGCTACACCTTC.

The V and J genes are TRBV5-6 and TRBJ2-1, with TRBD2 matching 13 bases. The germline CDR1 and CDR2 sequences are SGHDT and YYEEEE. The CDR3 extends over 17 amino acids. Trimming at V came to 1 base and at J to 4 bases, leaving 5 bases not matched to a gene. DNA of the CDR3: TGTGCCAGCAGCTTGATCCAGGGACTAGCGGGGTACAATGAGCAGTTCTTC. Its translation is CASSLIQGLAGYNEQFF.

The chain joins TRBV6-5 to TRBJ1-1; tentative D call: TRBD1 (6 bases). CDR3 length: 13 amino acids. Trimming shortened V by 5 bases and J by 3 bases, and 10 bases separated the two germline ends. Germline CDR1 reads MNHEY; CDR2 reads SVGAGI. CDR3 DNA: TGTGCCAGCAGTAACAGGGTCTACACTGAAGCTTTCTTT. It is translated as CASSNRVYTEAFF.

The rearrangement links TRBV12-5 to TRBJ1-1; TRBD1 matches 8 bases. This CDR3 region has 14 residues. Germline V gene data show CDR1 as LGHNT and CDR2 as FRNRAP. V lost 7 bases to trimming and J lost 6 bases; unmatched junction nucleotides: 10. CDR3 residues: CASVPQGARAEAFF. CDR3 DNA: TGTGCTAGTGTCCCTCAGGGGGCGCGGGCTGAAGCTTTCTTT.

The rearrangement joins TRBV19 to TRBJ2-1; 7 bases line up with TRBD1. Germline V lookup: CDR1 LNHDA, CDR2 SQIVND (reference sequence). This CDR3 comprises 13 residues. J lost 4 bases, V lost 6 bases, and 3 bases had no gene match. CDR3 loop: CASRKGQYNEQFF. As DNA, the CDR3 is TGTGCCAGTAGGAAGGGACAGTACAATGAGCAGTTCTTC.

DNA of the CDR3: TGTGCCAGCAGCGCTCTAGCTGTAGGAGAGAACATTCAGTACTTC. It codes for CASSALAVGENIQYF. The V and J genes are TRBV7-2 and TRBJ2-4; possible D gene TRBD2, 5 bases. The CDR3 is made up of 15 amino acids. V was shortened by 5 bases and J by 7 bases, with 18 bases between the two germline ends. In germline, CDR1 is SGHTA, CDR2 FQGNSA.

V and J are TRBV14 and TRBJ2-1, with D unclear. Germline V gene lookup returns CDR1 SGHDN and CDR2 FVKESK. Trimming pared 2 bases from V and 1 base from J, leaving 9 bases between. The CDR3 runs to 15 residues. Written as DNA, the CDR3 is TGTGCCAGCAGCCAAAACGTGGGATCCTACAATGAGCAGTTCTTC. Residues: CASSQNVGSYNEQFF.

The chain employs TRBV6-5 and TRBJ1-2; D unclear. This CDR3 comprises 12 residues. V lost 2 bases and J lost 5, with 6 bases in between. Germline assignment: CDR1 MNHEY and CDR2 SVGAGI. Here the CDR3 reads CASSYAPYGYTF. CDR3 DNA sequence: TGTGCCAGCAGTTACGCTCCGTATGGCTACACCTTC.

This clone showed up just a few times. V usage is TRBV14 and J usage is TRBJ1-1; D unclear. V was shortened by 1 base and J by 4 bases, with 7 bases between the two germline ends. The CDR3 contains 13 residues. From germline, CDR1 is SGHDN and CDR2 FVKESK. CDR3 coding DNA: TGTGCCAGCAGCCAAGCGATGTTCACTGAAGCTTTCTTT. Its translation: CASSQAMFTEAFF. Together with reference TRBV14 and TRBJ1-1, the CDR3 gives the full variable domain: EAGVTQFPSHSVIEKGQTVTLRCDPISGHDNLYWYRRVMGKEIKFLLHFVKESKQDESGMPNNRFLAERTGGTYSTLKVQPAELEDSGVYFCASSQAMFTEAFFGQGTRLTVV.

As regards this clone: Other DNA sequences of this sample code for an identical CDR3. The chain links TRBV2 to TRBJ1-2, with no clear D. The CDR3 consists of 13 residues. V dropped 3 bases and J dropped 0 bases, with 5 bases sitting between them. Germline V gene data show CDR1 as SNHLY and CDR2 as FYNNEI. CDR3 in amino acids: CASSDTANYGYTF. CDR3 coding DNA: TGTGCCAGCAGTGACACAGCTAACTATGGCTACACCTTC.

The rearrangement joins TRBV11-2 to TRBJ2-7; TRBD1 matches 7 bases. J gave up 2 bases and V 4 bases, and 8 bases lay outside the gene matches. This CDR3 contains 15 residues. The V gene's germline CDR1 is SGHAT and CDR2 FQNNGV. CDR3 DNA sequence: TGTGCCAGCAGCTCCTCGACAGGGTCAACCTACGAGCAGTACTTC. Amino acids: CASSSSTGSTYEQYF.

The chain employs TRBV4-3 and TRBJ2-7, with D possibly being TRBD1 or TRBD2 (5 bases each). The germline V and J ends were trimmed by 4 bases and 6 bases, with 10 bases remaining between them. CDR1 and CDR2 (germline): LGHNA, YSLEER. CDR3 size: 12 residues. This CDR3 reads CASSLGDGEQYF. The CDR3 bases are TGCGCCAGCAGCCTAGGGGACGGCGAGCAGTACTTC.

V gene TRBV5-1 combines with J gene TRBJ2-2; 8 bases are a match to TRBD2. V gave up 0 bases and J gave up 3 bases; unmatched junction bases: 19. Germline V gene sequence: CDR1 SGHRS, CDR2 YFSETQ. CDR3 size: 21 residues. CDR3 in amino acids: CASSLGLIPGLVDYHTGELFF. In DNA form, the CDR3 reads TGCGCCAGCAGCTTGGGGCTGATTCCGGGACTAGTCGATTATCACACCGGGGAGCTGTTTTTT.